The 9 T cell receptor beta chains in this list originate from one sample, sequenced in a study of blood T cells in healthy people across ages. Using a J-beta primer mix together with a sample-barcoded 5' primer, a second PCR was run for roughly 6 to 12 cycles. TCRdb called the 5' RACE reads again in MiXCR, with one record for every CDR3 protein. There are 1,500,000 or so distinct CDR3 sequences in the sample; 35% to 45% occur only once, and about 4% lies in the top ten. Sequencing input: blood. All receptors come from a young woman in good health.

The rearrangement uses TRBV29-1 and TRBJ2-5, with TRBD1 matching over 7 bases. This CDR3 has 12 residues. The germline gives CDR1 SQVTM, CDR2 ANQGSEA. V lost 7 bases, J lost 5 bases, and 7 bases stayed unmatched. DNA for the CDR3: TGCAGCGGAAAACAGGGGTTCGAGACCCAGTACTTC. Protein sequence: CSGKQGFETQYF.

As DNA, the CDR3 is TGTGCCAGCAGCTTTCCACTAGTTCCGATGAATGAGCAGTTCTTC. This encodes CASSFPLVPMNEQFF. The genes are TRBV7-9 and TRBJ2-1, with D maybe TRBD2 (5 bases). Germline V gene sequence: CDR1 SEHNR, CDR2 FQNEAQ (reference sequence). This CDR3 region has 15 residues. V was shortened by 3 bases and J by 7 bases, with 16 bases between the two germline ends.

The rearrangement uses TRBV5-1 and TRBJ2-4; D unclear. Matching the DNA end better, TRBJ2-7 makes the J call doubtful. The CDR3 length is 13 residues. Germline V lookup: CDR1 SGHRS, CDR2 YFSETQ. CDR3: CASICEINYEQYF. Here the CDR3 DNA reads TGCGCCAGCATCTGTGAAATTAACTACGAGCAGTACTTC.

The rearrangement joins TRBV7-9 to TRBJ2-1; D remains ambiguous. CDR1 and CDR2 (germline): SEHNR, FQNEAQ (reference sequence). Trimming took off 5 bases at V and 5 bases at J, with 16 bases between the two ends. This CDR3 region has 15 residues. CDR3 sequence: CASSNILVGDNEQFF. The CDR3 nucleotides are TGTGCCAGCAGCAACATCTTGGTTGGGGACAATGAGCAGTTCTTC.

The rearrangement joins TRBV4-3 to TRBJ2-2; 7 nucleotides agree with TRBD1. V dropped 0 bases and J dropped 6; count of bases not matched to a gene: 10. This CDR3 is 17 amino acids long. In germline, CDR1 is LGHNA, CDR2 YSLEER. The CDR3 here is CASSQDKRQGVSGELFF. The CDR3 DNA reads TGCGCCAGCAGCCAAGATAAACGTCAGGGGGTCTCCGGGGAGCTGTTTTTT.

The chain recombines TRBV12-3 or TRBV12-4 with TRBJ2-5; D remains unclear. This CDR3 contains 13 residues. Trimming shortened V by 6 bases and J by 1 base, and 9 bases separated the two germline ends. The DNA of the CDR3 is TGTGCCAGCAGATGGGTAGGCCAAGAGACCCAGTACTTC. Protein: CASRWVGQETQYF.

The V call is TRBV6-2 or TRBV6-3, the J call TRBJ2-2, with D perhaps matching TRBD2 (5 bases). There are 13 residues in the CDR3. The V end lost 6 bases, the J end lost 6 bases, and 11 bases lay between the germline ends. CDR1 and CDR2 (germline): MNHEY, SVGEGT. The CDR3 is CASRELVPGELFF. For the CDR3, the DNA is TGTGCCAGCAGGGAACTAGTTCCCGGGGAGCTGTTTTTT.

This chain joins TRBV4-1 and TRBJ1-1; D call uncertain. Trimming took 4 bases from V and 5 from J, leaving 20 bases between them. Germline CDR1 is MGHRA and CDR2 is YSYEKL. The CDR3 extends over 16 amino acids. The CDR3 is CASSPPGELRTTEAFF. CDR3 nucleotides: TGCGCCAGCAGCCCTCCCGGCGAGCTGAGAACAACTGAAGCTTTCTTT.

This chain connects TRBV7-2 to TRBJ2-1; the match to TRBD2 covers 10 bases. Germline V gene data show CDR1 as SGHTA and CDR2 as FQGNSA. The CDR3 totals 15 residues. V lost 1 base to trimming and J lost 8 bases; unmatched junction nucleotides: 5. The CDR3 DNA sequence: TGTGCCAGCAGCTTAGTTCTAGCGGGGGTAGATGAGCAGTTCTTC. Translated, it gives CASSLVLAGVDEQFF.